This T cell receptor (beta chain) derives from a study of shared clonotypes between healthy human individuals. The CDR3 is 14 residues long. V was clipped by 0 bases and J by 7 bases, with 10 bases between them. Germline CDR1 and CDR2: SEHNR and FQNEAQ (reference sequence). Deep was the level at which the assay was run. Libraries were prepared by immunoSEQ multiplex PCR; TCRdb keeps only in-frame clonotypes and omits some of them. Seen here are over a million clones, 95% to 97% observed once, and the top ten hold roughly 1.2%. This receptor was taken from a man younger than 40 in good health. Sequencing input: naive CD4+ T cells sorted from blood. Subset meaning: CD45RA+ positively selected. V usage is TRBV7-9 and J usage is TRBJ1-5; D might be TRBD1 (5 bases). The CDR3: CASSLAGGSQPQHF. As DNA, the CDR3 is TGTGCCAGCAGCTTAGCTGGGGGGTCCCAGCCCCAGCATTTT. The entire variable domain, with the rest obtained from reference TRBV7-9 and TRBJ1-5, is as follows: DTGVSQNPRHKITKRGQNVTFRCDPISEHNRLYWYRQTLGQGPEFLTYFQNEAQLEKSRLLSDRFSAERPKGSFSTLEIQRTEQGDSAMYLCASSLAGGSQPQHFGDGTRLSIL.